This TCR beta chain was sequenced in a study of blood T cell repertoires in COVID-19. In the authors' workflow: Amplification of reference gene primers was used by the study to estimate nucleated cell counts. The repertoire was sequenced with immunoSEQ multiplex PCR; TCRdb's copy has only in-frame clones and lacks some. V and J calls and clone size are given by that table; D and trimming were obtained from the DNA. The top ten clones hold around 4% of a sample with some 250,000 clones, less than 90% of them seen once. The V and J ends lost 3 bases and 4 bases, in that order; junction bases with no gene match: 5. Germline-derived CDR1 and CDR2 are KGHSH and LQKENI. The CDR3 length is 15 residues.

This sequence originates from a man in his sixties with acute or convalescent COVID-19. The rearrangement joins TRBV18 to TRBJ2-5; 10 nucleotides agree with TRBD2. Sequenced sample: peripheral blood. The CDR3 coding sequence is TGTGCCAGCTCACCTAGCGGGGGGCCGCGAGAGACCCAGTACTTC. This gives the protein CASSPSGGPRETQYF.